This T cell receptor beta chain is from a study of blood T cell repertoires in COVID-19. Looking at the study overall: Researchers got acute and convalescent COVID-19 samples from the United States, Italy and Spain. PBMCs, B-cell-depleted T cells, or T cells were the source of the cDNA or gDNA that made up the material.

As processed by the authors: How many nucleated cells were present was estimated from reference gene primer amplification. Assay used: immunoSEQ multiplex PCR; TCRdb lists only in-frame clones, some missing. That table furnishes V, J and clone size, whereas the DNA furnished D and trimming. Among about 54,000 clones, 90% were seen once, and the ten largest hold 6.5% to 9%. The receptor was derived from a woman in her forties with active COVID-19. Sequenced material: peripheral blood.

The CDR3 reads CASTRGQSYGYTF. CDR3 in DNA: TGTGCCAGCACCAGAGGACAGAGTTATGGCTACACCTTC. V usage is TRBV9 and J usage is TRBJ1-2; D is perhaps TRBD1 (6 bases). The V end lost 6 bases, the J end lost 5 bases, and 14 bases lay between the germline ends. This CDR3 is built from 13 residues. Per the germline V gene, CDR1 is SGDLS and CDR2 is YYNGEE.